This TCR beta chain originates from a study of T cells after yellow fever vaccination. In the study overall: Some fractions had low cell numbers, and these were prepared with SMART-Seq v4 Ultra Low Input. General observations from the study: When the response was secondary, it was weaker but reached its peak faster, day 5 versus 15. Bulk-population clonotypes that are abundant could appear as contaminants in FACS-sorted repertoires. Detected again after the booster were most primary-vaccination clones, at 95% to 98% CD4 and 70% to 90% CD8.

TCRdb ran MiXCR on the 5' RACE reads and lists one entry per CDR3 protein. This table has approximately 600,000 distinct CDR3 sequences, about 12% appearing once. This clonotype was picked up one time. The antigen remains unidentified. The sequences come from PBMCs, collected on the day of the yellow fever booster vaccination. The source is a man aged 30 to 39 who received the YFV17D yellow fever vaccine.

The CDR3 DNA reads as TGCAGTGCCGGGACTAGCGGGAGATCGGACGAGCAGTACTTC. Protein: CSAGTSGRSDEQYF. The chain joins TRBV20-1 to TRBJ2-7, with TRBD2 matching 14 bases. Germline CDR1 reads DFQATT; CDR2 reads SNEGSKA (reference sequence). The CDR3 contains 14 residues. V was clipped by 6 bases and J by 5 bases; unmatched bases: 6.